Listed below are T cell receptor beta chains from one sample, sequenced in a study of T-cell memory formation after mild COVID-19. MiXCR, applied by TCRdb to the 5' RACE reads, yields one record per CDR3 protein. In the table there are about 340,000 distinct CDR3 sequences, approximately 13% of which are singletons. Sequences were obtained from PBMCs or a T cell subset sorted from them (not recorded which). Every receptor here comes from a man aged 18 to 29 who had mild COVID-19 (a few samples of this study predate the infection). Cell type and time point are not known. Both conserved end residues are part of each CDR3. The D gene is left open where the match is weak. Not every row has a clone size; where given, it reads once, few, many or a size class.

J gene: TRBJ2-1; clone size: few; D gene: NA; V gene: TRBV6-5; CDR3 DNA: TGTGCCAGTCATTCAGGGTATTCCTACAATGAGCAGTTCTTC; CDR3 protein: CASHSGYSYNEQFF
J gene: TRBJ1-4; clone size: many; D gene: TRBD1; V gene: TRBV7-2; CDR3 DNA: TGTGCCAGCAGCTTAGACAGGGGAAGGGAAAAACTGTTTTTT; CDR3 protein: CASSLDRGREKLFF
J gene: TRBJ2-7; clone size: few; D gene: TRBD1; V gene: TRBV5-1; CDR3 DNA: TGCGCCAGCGGCGCCGGGACAGGGTTCTACGAGCAGTACTTC; CDR3 protein: CASGAGTGFYEQYF
J gene: TRBJ2-3; clone size: many; D gene: TRBD2; V gene: TRBV20-1; CDR3 DNA: TGCAGTGCTGCCCAGGGACTAGCGGGGGGAGGGACGCAGTATTTT; CDR3 protein: CSAAQGLAGGGTQYF
J gene: TRBJ2-1; clone size: NA; D gene: NA; V gene: TRBV4-2; CDR3 DNA: TGTGCCAGCAGCCAAGTAACGGTGCCTCAGTTCTTC; CDR3 protein: CASSQVTVPQFF
J gene: TRBJ1-1; clone size: NA; D gene: NA; V gene: TRBV30; CDR3 DNA: TGTGCCTTGAGGCGGGGCCAAAAGACTGAAGCTTTCTTT; CDR3 protein: CALRRGQKTEAFF
J gene: TRBJ1-4; clone size: few; D gene: TRBD1; V gene: TRBV9; CDR3 DNA: TGTGCCAGCAGCGCAGACAGGGACGGAGGGAAACTGTTTTTT; CDR3 protein: CASSADRDGGKLFF
J gene: TRBJ1-3; clone size: NA; D gene: NA; V gene: TRBV12-3/TRBV12-4; CDR3 DNA: TGTGCCAGCAGTCCCGGACAGGGAAACACCATATATTTT; CDR3 protein: CASSPGQGNTIYF
J gene: TRBJ1-4; clone size: NA; D gene: NA; V gene: TRBV20-1; CDR3 DNA: TGCAGTGCTATGAGAGTTGCAACTAATGAAAAACTGTTTTTT; CDR3 protein: CSAMRVATNEKLFF
J gene: TRBJ1-1; clone size: few; D gene: NA; V gene: TRBV10-3; CDR3 DNA: TGTGCCTCCGCCGCAGGGGTCGACACTGAAGCTTTCTTT; CDR3 protein: CASAAGVDTEAFF
J gene: TRBJ2-3; clone size: NA; D gene: NA; V gene: TRBV9; CDR3 DNA: TGTGCCAGCAGCAAACGCGATACGCAGTATTTT; CDR3 protein: CASSKRDTQYF
J gene: TRBJ2-1; clone size: few; D gene: NA; V gene: TRBV5-6; CDR3 DNA: TGTGCCAGCAGCTTGGTCAGCAATGAGCAGTTCTTC; CDR3 protein: CASSLVSNEQFF
J gene: TRBJ1-4; clone size: NA; D gene: TRBD1; V gene: TRBV25-1; CDR3 DNA: TGTGCCAGCTTGGGTGGCCCCTCGGGACAGGCGACTAATGAAAAACTGTTTTTT; CDR3 protein: CASLGGPSGQATNEKLFF
J gene: TRBJ2-3; clone size: few; D gene: NA; V gene: TRBV7-6; CDR3 DNA: TGTGCCAGCAGCTTAAACCGGGGGTCGGATACGCAGTATTTT; CDR3 protein: CASSLNRGSDTQYF
J gene: TRBJ2-5; clone size: NA; D gene: TRBD1; V gene: TRBV18; CDR3 DNA: TGTGCCAGCTCACCACAGAAGCAGGGGGTTCAAGAGACCCAGTACTTC; CDR3 protein: CASSPQKQGVQETQYF
J gene: TRBJ2-1; clone size: NA; D gene: NA; V gene: TRBV6-5; CDR3 DNA: TGTGCCAGCAGTCCGCGGGCCGTTGAGCAGTTCTTC; CDR3 protein: CASSPRAVEQFF
J gene: TRBJ2-5; clone size: NA; D gene: NA; V gene: TRBV7-2; CDR3 DNA: TGTGCCAGCAGCCGCAGAACAGGGAGGCAGGGAGAGACCCAGTACTTC; CDR3 protein: CASSRRTGRQGETQYF
J gene: TRBJ2-2; clone size: NA; D gene: NA; V gene: TRBV20-1; CDR3 DNA: TGCAGTGCTAGAGATTGGAGGGGGGACACCGGGGAGCTGTTTTTT; CDR3 protein: CSARDWRGDTGELFF
J gene: TRBJ2-3; clone size: NA; D gene: NA; V gene: TRBV7-6; CDR3 DNA: TGTGCCAGCAGCTTAAATGGGTTCATGCGGGATACGCAGTATTTT; CDR3 protein: CASSLNGFMRDTQYF
J gene: TRBJ2-7; clone size: few; D gene: TRBD1; V gene: TRBV20-1; CDR3 DNA: TGCAGTGCTGCAAACCTCCGGGACAGGGGAGTTAGGTCCTACGAGCAGTACTTC; CDR3 protein: CSAANLRDRGVRSYEQYF
J gene: TRBJ2-2; clone size: many; D gene: NA; V gene: TRBV6-6; CDR3 DNA: TGTGCCAGCAGTTACCCCGGGGAGCTGTTTTTT; CDR3 protein: CASSYPGELFF
J gene: TRBJ1-5; clone size: few; D gene: NA; V gene: TRBV12-3/TRBV12-4; CDR3 DNA: TGTGCCAGCAGCCGGTTCCGCAATCAGCCCCAGCATTTT; CDR3 protein: CASSRFRNQPQHF
J gene: TRBJ2-5; clone size: NA; D gene: NA; V gene: TRBV7-6; CDR3 DNA: TGTGCCAGCAGCTTGAGGCCCGGCAGGAACAAAATAGAGACCCAGTACTTC; CDR3 protein: CASSLRPGRNKIETQYF
J gene: TRBJ1-1; clone size: few; D gene: NA; V gene: TRBV20-1; CDR3 DNA: TGCAGTGCTCCTAAGGGGGGGACTGAAGCTTTCTTT; CDR3 protein: CSAPKGGTEAFF
J gene: TRBJ1-2; clone size: NA; D gene: NA; V gene: TRBV12-3/TRBV12-4; CDR3 DNA: TGTGCCAGCAGCCTAACCCCACCTGGTTATGGCTACACCTTC; CDR3 protein: CASSLTPPGYGYTF
J gene: TRBJ2-1; clone size: NA; D gene: NA; V gene: TRBV6-6; CDR3 DNA: TGTGCCAGCAGTTACTCTCGGGACCTTGACAATGAGCAGTTCTTC; CDR3 protein: CASSYSRDLDNEQFF
J gene: TRBJ2-5; clone size: many; D gene: NA; V gene: TRBV7-2; CDR3 DNA: TGTGCCAGCAGCTTGAGGCCTAGCCGGGAGACCCAGTACTTC; CDR3 protein: CASSLRPSRETQYF
J gene: TRBJ2-2; clone size: many; D gene: NA; V gene: TRBV4-1; CDR3 DNA: TGCGCCAGCAGACCGTTCACCGGGGAGCTGTTTTTT; CDR3 protein: CASRPFTGELFF
J gene: TRBJ1-1; clone size: few; D gene: NA; V gene: TRBV5-1; CDR3 DNA: TGCGCCAGCAGCTTGGCCGTGGGGGGACAGAACACTGAAGCTTTCTTT; CDR3 protein: CASSLAVGGQNTEAFF
J gene: TRBJ1-2; clone size: few; D gene: NA; V gene: TRBV6-6; CDR3 DNA: TGTGCCAGCAGTTACTGGGGAGGGCCAAATGGCTACACCTTC; CDR3 protein: CASSYWGGPNGYTF
J gene: TRBJ1-2; clone size: few; D gene: TRBD1; V gene: TRBV7-9; CDR3 DNA: TGTGCCAGCAGCCCAGGACAGGCTGGCGGCTACACCTTC; CDR3 protein: CASSPGQAGGYTF
J gene: TRBJ1-1; clone size: few; D gene: NA; V gene: TRBV4-1; CDR3 DNA: TGCGCCAGCAGCCAACCGGGGGAGGAGACTGAAGCTTTCTTT; CDR3 protein: CASSQPGEETEAFF
J gene: TRBJ1-2; clone size: NA; D gene: TRBD1; V gene: TRBV7-2; CDR3 DNA: TGTGCCAGCAGCTCCCCGGACAGGGCCTATGGCTACACCTTC; CDR3 protein: CASSSPDRAYGYTF
J gene: TRBJ2-3; clone size: few; D gene: NA; V gene: TRBV20-1; CDR3 DNA: TGCAGTGCTGGGGGAATCCAGGGTTCTAGCACAGATACGCAGTATTTT; CDR3 protein: CSAGGIQGSSTDTQYF
J gene: TRBJ2-7; clone size: few; D gene: NA; V gene: TRBV25-1; CDR3 DNA: TGTGCCAGCAGCGTACAGAGCTCCTACGAGCAGTACTTC; CDR3 protein: CASSVQSSYEQYF
J gene: TRBJ1-1; clone size: few; D gene: NA; V gene: TRBV5-1; CDR3 DNA: TGCGCCAGCAGCTTGAAGGGGGATGACACTGAAGCTTTCTTT; CDR3 protein: CASSLKGDDTEAFF
J gene: TRBJ2-2; clone size: NA; D gene: TRBD1; V gene: TRBV7-9; CDR3 DNA: TGTGCCAGCAGCCGGACAGGGTACACCGGGGAGCTGTTTTTT; CDR3 protein: CASSRTGYTGELFF
J gene: TRBJ2-2; clone size: NA; D gene: TRBD1; V gene: TRBV6-2/TRBV6-3; CDR3 DNA: TGTGCCAGCAGTTACGGACAGGGTAATTTCGCCGGGGAGCTGTTTTTT; CDR3 protein: CASSYGQGNFAGELFF
J gene: TRBJ2-3; clone size: NA; D gene: NA; V gene: TRBV15; CDR3 DNA: TGTGCCACCAGCACGGCGTTTAGCACAGATACGCAGTATTTT; CDR3 protein: CATSTAFSTDTQYF
J gene: TRBJ1-1; clone size: NA; D gene: NA; V gene: TRBV25-1; CDR3 DNA: TGTGCCAGCAGTGAATTGGGTCGGCGCGAAGCTTTCTTT; CDR3 protein: CASSELGRREAFF
J gene: TRBJ2-2; clone size: few; D gene: TRBD2; V gene: TRBV6-2/TRBV6-3; CDR3 DNA: TGTGCCAGCAGTATAGGACTAGCGGGGGGACCCTCCACCGGGGAGCTGTTTTTT; CDR3 protein: CASSIGLAGGPSTGELFF
J gene: TRBJ2-6; clone size: NA; D gene: NA; V gene: TRBV7-2; CDR3 DNA: TGTGCCAGCAGCTGGACCCGGTCGGGGGCCAACGTCCTGACTTTC; CDR3 protein: CASSWTRSGANVLTF
J gene: TRBJ1-2; clone size: NA; D gene: NA; V gene: TRBV10-3; CDR3 DNA: TGTGCCATCAGTGCTTGGAATCTGTTCGACTACACCTTC; CDR3 protein: CAISAWNLFDYTF
J gene: TRBJ1-1; clone size: NA; D gene: TRBD1; V gene: TRBV4-1; CDR3 DNA: TGCGCCAGCAGCCCCTGGACAGGGGGAATAAACACTGAAGCTTTCTTT; CDR3 protein: CASSPWTGGINTEAFF
J gene: TRBJ2-1; clone size: many; D gene: NA; V gene: TRBV12-3/TRBV12-4; CDR3 DNA: TGTGCCAGCAGTCCAGGGTACAATGAGCAGTTCTTC; CDR3 protein: CASSPGYNEQFF
J gene: TRBJ2-5; clone size: few; D gene: TRBD1; V gene: TRBV7-9; CDR3 DNA: TGTGCCAGCAGCCCGAGACAGGGGGTGGAGACCCAGTACTTC; CDR3 protein: CASSPRQGVETQYF
J gene: TRBJ2-3; clone size: NA; D gene: NA; V gene: TRBV18; CDR3 DNA: TGTGCCAGCTCACCGACTCCGACCAGTACAGATACGCAGTATTTT; CDR3 protein: CASSPTPTSTDTQYF
J gene: TRBJ2-1; clone size: many; D gene: NA; V gene: TRBV10-3; CDR3 DNA: TGTGCCATCAGTGCAATCCGCGATGAGCAGTTCTTC; CDR3 protein: CAISAIRDEQFF
J gene: TRBJ1-5; clone size: many; D gene: NA; V gene: TRBV24-1; CDR3 DNA: TGTGCCACCAGTGGGCAGGGCCAAAATCAGCCCCAGCATTTT; CDR3 protein: CATSGQGQNQPQHF
J gene: TRBJ1-5; clone size: many; D gene: NA; V gene: TRBV7-2; CDR3 DNA: TGTGCCAGCAGCTACAGAGGGGACCAGCCCCAGCATTTT; CDR3 protein: CASSYRGDQPQHF
J gene: TRBJ1-1; clone size: NA; D gene: TRBD1; V gene: TRBV7-8; CDR3 DNA: TGTGCCAGCAGCTCCTCGACAGGGGGCGGCACTGAAGCTTTCTTT; CDR3 protein: CASSSSTGGGTEAFF
J gene: TRBJ1-6; clone size: NA; D gene: TRBD1; V gene: TRBV5-1; CDR3 DNA: TGCGCCAGCAGGGGGACAGGGCGTTCACCCCTCCACTTT; CDR3 protein: CASRGTGRSPLHF
J gene: TRBJ1-1; clone size: few; D gene: NA; V gene: TRBV5-1; CDR3 DNA: TGCGCCAGCAGCCAATCCACAGGTAACACTGAAGCTTTCTTT; CDR3 protein: CASSQSTGNTEAFF
J gene: TRBJ2-1; clone size: few; D gene: NA; V gene: TRBV30; CDR3 DNA: TGTGCCTGGAACGCATACCGGGACACCCGCAATGAGCAGTTCTTC; CDR3 protein: CAWNAYRDTRNEQFF
J gene: TRBJ1-3; clone size: few; D gene: NA; V gene: TRBV4-1; CDR3 DNA: TGCGCCAGCAGCGGTGGGGGACGGCGAAACACCATATATTTT; CDR3 protein: CASSGGGRRNTIYF
J gene: TRBJ1-1; clone size: few; D gene: NA; V gene: TRBV27; CDR3 DNA: TGTGCCAGCAGTTCGCGGGGGGCAGGGAACACTGAAGCTTTCTTT; CDR3 protein: CASSSRGAGNTEAFF
J gene: TRBJ2-5; clone size: NA; D gene: TRBD2; V gene: TRBV7-3; CDR3 DNA: TGTGCCAGCAGCGCAAACCCTAGCGGAGCAAAAGAGACCCAGTACTTC; CDR3 protein: CASSANPSGAKETQYF
J gene: TRBJ1-5; clone size: few; D gene: NA; V gene: TRBV4-1; CDR3 DNA: TGCGCCAGCAGCCAAGATGCCAGGGCAAATCAGCCCCAGCATTTT; CDR3 protein: CASSQDARANQPQHF
J gene: TRBJ1-6; clone size: NA; D gene: TRBD1; V gene: TRBV6-1; CDR3 DNA: TGTGCCCGGACAGGTTTAAGCTCCTATAATTCACCCCTCCACTTT; CDR3 protein: CARTGLSSYNSPLHF